Detailed here is one T cell receptor beta chain. The table came from immunoSEQ multiplex PCR; TCRdb's copy has only in-frame clones and leaves some out. There are 65,000 to 75,000 clones in the sample; 80% occur only once, and about 12% lies in the top ten. This sample was taken from a study of blood T cell repertoires in COVID-19. Study details: Donors in the United States, Italy and Spain gave samples during acute or convalescent COVID-19.

This receptor was identified in a human donor in a cohort sampled during active COVID-19. Sequencing was carried out using peripheral blood.

DNA of the CDR3: TGTGCCAGCTATAAGACAGGGATAGGTGGCTACACCTTC. Its protein product is CASYKTGIGGYTF. V and J are TRBV2 and TRBJ1-2; TRBD1 matches at 7 bases. V dropped 8 bases and J dropped 7; count of bases not matched to a gene: 10. The CDR3 length is 13 residues. Looked up from germline, CDR1 is SNHLY and CDR2 is FYNNEI. Using reference TRBV2 and TRBJ1-2 for the parts outside the CDR3, the full variable domain is EPEVTQTPSHQVTQMGQEVILRCVPISNHLYFYWYRQILGQKVEFLVSFYNNEISEKSEIFDDQFSVERPDGSNFTLKIRSTKLEDSAMYFCASYKTGIGGYTFGSGTRLTVV.